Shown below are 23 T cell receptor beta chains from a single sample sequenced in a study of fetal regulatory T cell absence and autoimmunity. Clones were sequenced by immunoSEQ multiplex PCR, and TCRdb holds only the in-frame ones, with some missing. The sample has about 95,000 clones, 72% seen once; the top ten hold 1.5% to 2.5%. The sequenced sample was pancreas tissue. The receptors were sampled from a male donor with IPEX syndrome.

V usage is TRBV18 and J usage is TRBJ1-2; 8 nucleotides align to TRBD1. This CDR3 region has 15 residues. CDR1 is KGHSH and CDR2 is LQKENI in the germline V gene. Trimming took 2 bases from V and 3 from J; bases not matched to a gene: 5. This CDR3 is CASSPVQGGDYGYTF. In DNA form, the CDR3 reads TGTGCCAGCTCACCAGTACAGGGGGGAGACTATGGCTACACCTTC.

CDR3 loop: CASSLREGAPYEQYF. The CDR3, as DNA: TGTGCCAGCAGTTTACGGGAGGGGGCCCCTTACGAGCAGTACTTC. This rearrangement joins TRBV27 to TRBJ2-7, with a possible D match to TRBD2 (8 bases). CDR1 and CDR2 (germline): MNHEY, SMNVEV (reference sequence). This CDR3 is built from 15 residues. The V gene lost 2 bases and the J gene lost 4 bases, with 15 bases spanning the gap.

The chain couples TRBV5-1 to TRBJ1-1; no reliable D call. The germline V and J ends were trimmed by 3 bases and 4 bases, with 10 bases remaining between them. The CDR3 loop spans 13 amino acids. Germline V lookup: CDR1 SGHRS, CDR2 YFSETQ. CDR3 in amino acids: CASSWYGITEAFF. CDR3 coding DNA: TGCGCCAGCAGCTGGTACGGGATCACTGAAGCTTTCTTT.

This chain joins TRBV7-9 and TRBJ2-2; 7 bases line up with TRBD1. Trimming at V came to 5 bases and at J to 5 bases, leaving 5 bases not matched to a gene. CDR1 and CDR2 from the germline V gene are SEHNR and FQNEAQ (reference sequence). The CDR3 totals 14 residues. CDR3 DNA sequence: TGTGCCAGCAGCCGCACACAGGGGACCGGGGAGCTGTTTTTT. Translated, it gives CASSRTQGTGELFF.

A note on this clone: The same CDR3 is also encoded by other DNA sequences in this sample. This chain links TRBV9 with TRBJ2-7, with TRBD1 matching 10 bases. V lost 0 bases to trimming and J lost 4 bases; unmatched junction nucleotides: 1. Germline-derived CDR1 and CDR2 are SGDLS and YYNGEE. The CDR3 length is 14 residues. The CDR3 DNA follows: TGTGCCAGCAGCGTAGGACAGGGGGCGTACGAGCAGTACTTC. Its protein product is CASSVGQGAYEQYF.

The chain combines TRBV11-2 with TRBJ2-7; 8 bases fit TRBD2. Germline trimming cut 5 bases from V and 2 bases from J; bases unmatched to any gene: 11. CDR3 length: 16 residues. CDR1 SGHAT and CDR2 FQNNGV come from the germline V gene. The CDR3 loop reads CASSRWASGLTYEQYF. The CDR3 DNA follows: TGTGCCAGCAGCCGGTGGGCTAGCGGGCTCACCTACGAGCAGTACTTC.

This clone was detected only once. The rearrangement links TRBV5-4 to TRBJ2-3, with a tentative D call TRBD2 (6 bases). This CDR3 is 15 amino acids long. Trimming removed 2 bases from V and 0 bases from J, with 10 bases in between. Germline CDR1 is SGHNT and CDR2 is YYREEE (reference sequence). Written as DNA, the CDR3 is TGTGCCAGCAGCTTAGCGGGTGATAGCACAGATACGCAGTATTTT. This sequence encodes CASSLAGDSTDTQYF.

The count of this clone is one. CDR3 nucleotides: TGTGCCAGCTCACCACTATGGAGCGGGAGAGATACGCAGTATTTT. Protein sequence: CASSPLWSGRDTQYF. This rearrangement joins TRBV18 to TRBJ2-3, with TRBD2 matching 8 bases. Trimming took 1 base from V and 5 from J; bases not matched to a gene: 5. Germline loops: CDR1 KGHSH, CDR2 LQKENI. This CDR3 comprises 15 residues.

CDR3 DNA sequence: TGTGCCAGCAGCCAAGGGTCCGGACTAGCGGAAAACATTCAGTACTTC. Translated, it gives CASSQGSGLAENIQYF. This chain connects TRBV4-2 to TRBJ2-4; 10 bases are shared with TRBD2. The V and J ends lost 1 base and 5 bases, in that order; junction bases with no gene match: 5. From germline, CDR1 is LGHNA and CDR2 YNFKEQ. The CDR3 spans 16 residues.

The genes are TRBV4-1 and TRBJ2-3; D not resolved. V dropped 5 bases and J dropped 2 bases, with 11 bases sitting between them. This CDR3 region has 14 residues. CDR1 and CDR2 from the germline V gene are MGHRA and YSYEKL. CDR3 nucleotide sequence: TGCGCCAGCAGCAGGGCCGAACACACAGATACGCAGTATTTT. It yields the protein CASSRAEHTDTQYF.

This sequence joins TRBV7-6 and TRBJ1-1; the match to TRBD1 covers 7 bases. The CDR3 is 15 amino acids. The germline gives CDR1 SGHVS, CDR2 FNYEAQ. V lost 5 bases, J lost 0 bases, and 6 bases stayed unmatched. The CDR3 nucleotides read TGTGCCAGCAGCCCCCGACAGGGCCTGAACACTGAAGCTTTCTTT. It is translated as CASSPRQGLNTEAFF.

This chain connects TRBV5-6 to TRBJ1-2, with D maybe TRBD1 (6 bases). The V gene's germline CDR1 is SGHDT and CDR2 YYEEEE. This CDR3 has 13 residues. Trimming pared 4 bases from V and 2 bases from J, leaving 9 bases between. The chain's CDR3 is CASSLGTNYGYTF. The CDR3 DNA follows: TGTGCCAGCAGCCTCGGGACAAACTATGGCTACACCTTC.

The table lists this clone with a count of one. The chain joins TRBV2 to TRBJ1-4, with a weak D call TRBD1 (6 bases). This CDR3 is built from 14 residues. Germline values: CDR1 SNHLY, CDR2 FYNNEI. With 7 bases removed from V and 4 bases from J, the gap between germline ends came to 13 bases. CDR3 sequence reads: CASTMTGYNEKLFF. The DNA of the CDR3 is TGTGCCAGCACGATGACAGGCTATAATGAAAAACTGTTTTTT.

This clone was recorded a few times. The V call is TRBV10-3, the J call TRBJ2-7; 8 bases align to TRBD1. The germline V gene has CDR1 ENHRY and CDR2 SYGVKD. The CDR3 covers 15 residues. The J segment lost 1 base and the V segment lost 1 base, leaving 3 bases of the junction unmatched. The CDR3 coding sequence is TGTGCCATCAGTGAGTTGGACAGGGCGTCCTACGAGCAGTACTTC. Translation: CAISELDRASYEQYF.

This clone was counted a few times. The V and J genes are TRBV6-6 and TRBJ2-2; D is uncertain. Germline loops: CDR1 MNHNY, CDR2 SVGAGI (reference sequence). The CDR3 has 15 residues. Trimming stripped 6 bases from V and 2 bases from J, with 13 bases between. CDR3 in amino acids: CASSWAYSNTGELFF. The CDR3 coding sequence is TGTGCCAGCAGCTGGGCATACAGCAACACCGGGGAGCTGTTTTTT.

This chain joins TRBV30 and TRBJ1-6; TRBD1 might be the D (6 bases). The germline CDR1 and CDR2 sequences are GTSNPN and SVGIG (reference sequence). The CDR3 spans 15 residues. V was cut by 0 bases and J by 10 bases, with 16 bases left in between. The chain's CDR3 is CAWSVGGVGGSPLHF. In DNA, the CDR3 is TGTGCCTGGAGTGTAGGGGGGGTGGGTGGATCACCCCTCCACTTT.

The CDR3 spells CASSLAVGGGGKLFF. CDR3 in DNA: TGCGCCAGCAGCTTGGCCGTAGGGGGCGGGGGAAAACTGTTTTTT. The rearrangement joins TRBV5-1 to TRBJ1-4, with 7 nucleotides matching TRBD1. The CDR3 has 15 amino acids. Germline trimming cut 0 bases from V and 10 bases from J; bases unmatched to any gene: 9. Germline-derived CDR1 and CDR2 are SGHRS and YFSETQ.

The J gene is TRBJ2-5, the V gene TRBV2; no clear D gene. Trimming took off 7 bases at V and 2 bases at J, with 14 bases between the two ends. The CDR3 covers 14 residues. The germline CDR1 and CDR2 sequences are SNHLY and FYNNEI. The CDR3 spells CASTSRHSQETQYF. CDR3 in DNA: TGTGCCAGCACATCCCGCCACAGTCAAGAGACCCAGTACTTC.

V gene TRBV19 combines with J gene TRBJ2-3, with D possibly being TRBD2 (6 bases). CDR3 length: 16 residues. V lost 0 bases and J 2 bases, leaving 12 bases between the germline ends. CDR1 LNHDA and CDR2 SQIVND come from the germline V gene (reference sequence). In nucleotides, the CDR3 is TGTGCCAGTAGTATAGAGGCTAGCGCTTACACAGATACGCAGTATTTT. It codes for CASSIEASAYTDTQYF.

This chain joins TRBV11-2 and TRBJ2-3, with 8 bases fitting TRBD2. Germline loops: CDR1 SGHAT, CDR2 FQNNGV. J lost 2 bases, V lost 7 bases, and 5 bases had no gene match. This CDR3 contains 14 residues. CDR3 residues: CASNSGGPTDTQYF. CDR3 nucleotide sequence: TGTGCCAGCAACAGCGGGGGACCCACAGATACGCAGTATTTT.

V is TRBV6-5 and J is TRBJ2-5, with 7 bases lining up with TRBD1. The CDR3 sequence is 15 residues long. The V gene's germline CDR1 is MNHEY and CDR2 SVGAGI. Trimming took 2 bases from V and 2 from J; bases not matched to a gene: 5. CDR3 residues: CASSYQPTGQETQYF. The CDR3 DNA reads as TGTGCCAGCAGTTACCAACCGACAGGGCAAGAGACCCAGTACTTC.

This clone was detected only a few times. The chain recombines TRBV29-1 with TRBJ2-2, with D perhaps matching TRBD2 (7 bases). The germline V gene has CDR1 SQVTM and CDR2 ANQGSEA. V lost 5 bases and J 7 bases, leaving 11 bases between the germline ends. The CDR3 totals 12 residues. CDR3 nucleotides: TGCAGCGTTCACAGGGAGGGCGGGGAGCTGTTTTTT. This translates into CSVHREGGELFF.

The CDR3: CASSRDRGNTIYF. The CDR3 bases are TGCGCCAGCAGCAGGGACAGGGGAAACACCATATATTTT. The genes are TRBV5-1 and TRBJ1-3; TRBD1 aligns across 8 bases. The CDR3 spans 13 residues. Trimming took 4 bases from V and 4 from J; bases not matched to a gene: 1. Germline lookup yields CDR1 SGHRS and CDR2 YFSETQ.